This T cell receptor beta chain was captured in a study of T-cell reconstitution after alpha-beta-depleted transplantation in children. This clonotype was picked up many times. Its cognate antigen is unknown. Whole-study results and caveats: The origin of high day-60 TCRbeta diversity in some patients lay in surviving recipient T cells and thymic progenitors. A year had passed since transplant, and T-cell counts and diversity by then came mostly from newly produced T cells.

Germline-derived CDR1 and CDR2 are MDHEN and SYDVKM. This CDR3 is 14 amino acids long. V trimming: 8 bases; J trimming: 7 bases; junction bases outside the gene matches: 10. This sample's TCRbeta library carried unique molecular identifier barcodes. MiXCR, applied by TCRdb to the PCR reads, yields one record per CDR3 protein. This sample yields around 190,000 distinct CDR3 sequences, of which about 7% are seen a single time; approximately 5.7% belongs to the top ten. This sequence joins TRBV28 and TRBJ2-2; 7 nucleotides align to TRBD2. The TCR comes from a boy between 2 and 10 years old with acute lymphoblastic leukemia, due to receive a stem cell transplant. Sequencing used PBMCs, obtained before TCRalphabeta/CD19-depleted stem cell transplant. CDR3 nucleotide sequence: TGTGCCAGCCGCCGCGGGGGAACTGACGGGGAGCTGTTTTTT. It encodes CASRRGGTDGELFF.